These 19 T cell receptor beta chains share one sample of origin, sequenced in a study of blood T cell repertoires in COVID-19 (dated by TCRdb to 2018 to 2021). Library creation used the immunoSEQ multiplex PCR assay. The source is immuneACCESS, and TCRdb retained only in-frame sequences with V and J called. Part of the clones is not carried over; for the studies checked, unresolved V genes explain less than half of this, and the remainder is unexplained. In all, the sample holds roughly 120,000 clones, and 55% to 75% of those were seen once. The top ten hold under 1% of the sample. Sequencing was carried out using peripheral blood. The receptors here all came from a human donor with acute or convalescent COVID-19. The donor label of this sample is uncertain.

CDR3 protein: CSVGTRGQYGYTF. The DNA of the CDR3 is TGCAGCGTTGGAACCCGGGGACAGTATGGCTACACCTTC. The rearrangement joins TRBV29-1 to TRBJ1-2; TRBD1 matches 7 bases. The V segment lost 4 bases and the J segment 5 bases; nucleotides outside the gene matches: 7. The CDR3 runs to 13 residues. CDR1 is SQVTM and CDR2 is ANQGSEA in the germline V gene. The full variable domain, rest sourced from reference TRBV29-1 and TRBJ1-2, is SAVISQKPSRDICQRGTSLTIQCQVDSQVTMMFWYRQQPGQSLTLIATANQGSEATYESGFVIDKFPISRPNLTFSTLTVSNMSPEDSSIYLCSVGTRGQYGYTFGSGTRLTVV.

The V gene is TRBV5-6, the J gene TRBJ1-6, with 7 bases aligning to TRBD1. J gave up 4 bases and V 3 bases, and 10 bases lay outside the gene matches. Germline lookup yields CDR1 SGHDT and CDR2 YYEEEE. The CDR3 has 17 amino acids. CDR3 residues: CASSWNAGTAYNSPLHF. CDR3 in DNA: TGTGCCAGCAGCTGGAACGCTGGGACAGCTTATAATTCACCCCTCCACTTT. Variable domain in full (rest from reference TRBV5-6 and TRBJ1-6): DAGVTQSPTHLIKTRGQQVTLRCSPKSGHDTVSWYQQALGQGPQFIFQYYEEEERQRGNFPDRFSGHQFPNYSSELNVNALLLGDSALYLCASSWNAGTAYNSPLHFGNGTRLTVT.

This clone was picked up a small number of times. The V call is TRBV11-2, the J call TRBJ2-1; tentatively, D is TRBD2 (5 bases). V was trimmed by 2 bases and J by 0 bases, leaving 11 bases between them. Germline V CDR1 and CDR2: SGHAT, FQNNGV. CDR3 length: 16 amino acids. The CDR3 region is CASSLRTADSYNEQFF. As DNA, the CDR3 is TGTGCCAGCAGCTTAAGAACAGCGGACTCCTACAATGAGCAGTTCTTC.

The rearrangement joins TRBV13 to TRBJ2-1; 15 nucleotides align to TRBD2. The V gene's germline CDR1 is PRHDT and CDR2 FYEKMQ (reference sequence). With V trimmed by 5 bases and J by 7 bases, 6 bases remained unmatched. This CDR3 region has 16 residues. Here the CDR3 DNA reads TGTGCCAGCAGCCACTCCGGGACTAGCGGGAGGAATGAGCAGTTCTTC. Protein product: CASSHSGTSGRNEQFF.

This rearrangement joins TRBV18 to TRBJ1-3; D unclear. The CDR3 covers 16 residues. Germline values: CDR1 KGHSH, CDR2 LQKENI. Deletions cut 3 bases from V and 0 bases from J, with 12 bases between. DNA of the CDR3: TGTGCCAGCTCACCGCTTGATCCGAGCTCTGGAAACACCATATATTTT. Protein: CASSPLDPSSGNTIYF.

This chain joins TRBV20-1 and TRBJ1-6, with a weak D call TRBD1 (5 bases). Between the trimmed V and J ends, which lost 3 bases and 8 bases, there was a span of 11 bases. Germline CDR1 reads DFQATT; CDR2 reads SNEGSKA (reference sequence). This CDR3 has 13 amino acids. CDR3 nucleotide sequence: TGCAGTGCTAGTTACAGGCGTGATTCACCCCTCCACTTT. Encoded protein: CSASYRRDSPLHF.

The chain uses TRBV10-3 and TRBJ2-3, with D unresolved. CDR3 length equals 14 residues. The ends were cut back, 2 bases at V and 0 bases at J, with 6 bases in the middle. CDR1 is ENHRY and CDR2 is SYGVKD in the germline V gene. CDR3: CAISERVSTDTQYF. The CDR3 DNA is TGTGCCATCAGTGAGCGGGTGAGCACAGATACGCAGTATTTT.

V usage is TRBV19 and J usage is TRBJ1-1; 8 nucleotides line up with TRBD1. Germline values: CDR1 LNHDA, CDR2 SQIVND (reference sequence). The V segment lost 6 bases and the J segment 2 bases; nucleotides outside the gene matches: 11. The length of the CDR3 is 16 residues. The CDR3: CASREQGVLFNTEAFF. CDR3 coding DNA: TGTGCCAGTAGGGAACAGGGGGTCTTATTTAACACTGAAGCTTTCTTT.

The chain is built from TRBV5-4 and TRBJ2-1; no clear D. Trimming took off 1 base at V and 5 bases at J, with 13 bases between the two ends. Germline loops: CDR1 SGHNT, CDR2 YYREEE (reference sequence). The CDR3 runs to 15 residues. The CDR3 is CASSLTPAADNEQFF. In DNA, the CDR3 is TGTGCCAGCAGCTTGACCCCCGCGGCTGACAATGAGCAGTTCTTC.

The chain is built from TRBV5-1 and TRBJ2-2, with 15 bases lining up with TRBD2. In germline, CDR1 is SGHRS, CDR2 YFSETQ. The CDR3 has 16 amino acids. V lost 3 bases to trimming and J lost 6 bases; unmatched junction nucleotides: 3. The CDR3 is CASSWTSGGAAGELFF. The CDR3 DNA is TGCGCCAGCAGCTGGACTAGCGGGGGGGCCGCCGGGGAGCTGTTTTTT.

This chain uses TRBV5-8 with TRBJ2-7; D gene ambiguous. Germline CDR1 and CDR2: SGHTS and YDEGEE. With 0 bases removed from V and 3 bases from J, the gap between germline ends came to 10 bases. This CDR3 comprises 14 residues. In DNA, the CDR3 is TGTGCCAGCAGCTTGGGGGCTATATTCTACGAGCAGTACTTC. Translation: CASSLGAIFYEQYF.

This clone has just a few counts. This chain links TRBV29-1 with TRBJ2-1, with TRBD1 identical over 7 bases. The CDR3 has 15 amino acids. Germline CDR1 is SQVTM and CDR2 is ANQGSEA. J gave up 0 bases and V 4 bases, and 6 bases lay outside the gene matches. The CDR3 spells CSVGAGGSSYNEQFF. The DNA for the CDR3 is TGCAGCGTTGGGGCAGGGGGAAGCTCCTACAATGAGCAGTTCTTC.

This sequence joins TRBV29-1 and TRBJ1-1; 11 bases align to TRBD1. The CDR3 is 14 residues long. CDR1 and CDR2 from the germline V gene are SQVTM and ANQGSEA. V shed 7 bases and J 5 bases; nucleotides not matched to a gene: 9. The CDR3 DNA is TGCAGCGCCAAAGGGACAGGGGGTATTACTGAAGCTTTCTTT. Protein product: CSAKGTGGITEAFF. Combining the CDR3 with reference TRBV29-1 and TRBJ1-1 gives the whole variable domain SAVISQKPSRDICQRGTSLTIQCQVDSQVTMMFWYRQQPGQSLTLIATANQGSEATYESGFVIDKFPISRPNLTFSTLTVSNMSPEDSSIYLCSAKGTGGITEAFFGQGTRLTVV.

The J gene is TRBJ1-3, the V gene TRBV24-1; TRBD1 is a possible D gene (6 bases). Trimming stripped 6 bases from V and 1 base from J, with 18 bases between. Per the germline V gene, CDR1 is KGHDR and CDR2 is SFDVKD. This CDR3 contains 17 residues. CDR3 loop: CATSSGRTVGSGNTIYF. The CDR3 DNA is TGTGCCACCAGTTCGGGGCGGACAGTCGGGTCTGGAAACACCATATATTTT.

This sequence joins TRBV7-9 and TRBJ2-1, with a possible D match to TRBD1 (6 bases). V was trimmed by 6 bases and J by 5 bases, leaving 11 bases between them. The CDR3 is made up of 13 amino acids. Germline-derived CDR1 and CDR2 are SEHNR and FQNEAQ (reference sequence). The CDR3, as DNA: TGTGCCAGCAGGTACAGGGTGGACAATGAGCAGTTCTTC. It specifies CASRYRVDNEQFF. The whole variable domain, remainder taken from reference TRBV7-9 and TRBJ2-1, is DTGVSQNPRHKITKRGQNVTFRCDPISEHNRLYWYRQTLGQGPEFLTYFQNEAQLEKSRLLSDRFSAERPKGSFSTLEIQRTEQGDSAMYLCASRYRVDNEQFFGPGTRLTVL.

V usage is TRBV4-1 and J usage is TRBJ2-5, with TRBD1 matching 9 bases. This CDR3 is built from 15 residues. Germline V gene lookup returns CDR1 MGHRA and CDR2 YSYEKL. With V trimmed by 4 bases and J by 5 bases, 8 bases remained unmatched. The DNA of the CDR3 is TGCGCCAGCAGCCCACAAACAGGGGGCGACGAGACCCAGTACTTC. Amino acid sequence: CASSPQTGGDETQYF.

This CDR3 is CASTDTTSETQYF. DNA for the CDR3: TGTGCCAGTACCGACACCACGAGCGAGACCCAGTACTTC. The chain has TRBV19 and TRBJ2-5; no clear D gene. The germline V and J ends were trimmed by 7 bases and 5 bases, with 14 bases remaining between them. Germline V gives CDR1 LNHDA, CDR2 SQIVND (reference sequence). This CDR3 is 13 amino acids long.

The J gene is TRBJ2-7, the V gene TRBV11-2, with D possibly being TRBD1 (5 bases). Germline V CDR1 and CDR2: SGHAT, FQNNGV. The length of the CDR3 is 14 residues. With 4 bases removed from V and 6 bases from J, the gap between germline ends came to 16 bases. DNA for the CDR3: TGTGCCAGCAGCTCTCACAGGTCCGTCGGCGAGCAGTACGTC. Amino acids: CASSSHRSVGEQYV.

The V and J genes are TRBV7-8 and TRBJ2-1; D gene ambiguous. This CDR3 contains 15 residues. Trimming left V 4 bases short and J 0 bases short, with 10 bases between. Germline loops: CDR1 SGHVS, CDR2 FQNEAQ. The CDR3 spells CASSSSISSYNEQFF. The DNA of the CDR3 is TGTGCCAGCAGCTCGTCCATCAGCTCCTACAATGAGCAGTTCTTC.